The clone carrying this TCR beta chain was counted once. The antigen is unknown. V dropped 4 bases and J dropped 6; count of bases not matched to a gene: 16. Germline values: CDR1 SGHRS, CDR2 YFSETQ. The CDR3 length is 17 residues. The data originate from a study of cytotoxic CD8 clonotypes in ibrutinib-treated CLL. At the level of the study: Responses: roughly 25 partial, 2 complete; after median 68 months, roughly 15 stayed remitted, around twelve progressed.

The data were produced by immunoSEQ multiplex PCR, yet TCRdb's version contains in-frame clones alone and is incomplete. There are about 160,000 clones in the sample; roughly 84% occur only once, and around 2.7% lies in the top ten. General study points: Pretreatment clonality was elevated relative to age-matched healthy donors and paralleled circulating CD8+ T-cell counts. Rare overall, public clonotypes shrank or held steady under therapy.

The V gene is TRBV5-1, the J gene TRBJ2-1; TRBD2 aligns across 7 bases. The source was PBMCs, collected at disease progression, from a patient treated with ibrutinib. The TCR comes from a human donor with chronic lymphocytic leukemia. This CDR3 reads CASSLISLAIVANEQFF. The CDR3 bases are TGCGCCAGCAGCCTCATCTCACTAGCGATAGTAGCCAATGAGCAGTTCTTC.